This T cell receptor (beta chain) was recovered during a study of T cell repertoires in cytomegalovirus infection. The CDR3 is 20 residues long. CDR1 SQVTM and CDR2 ANQGSEA come from the germline V gene. The ends lost 0 bases at V and 3 bases at J; junction bases unmatched: 15. Details on this clonotype: Its antigen is as yet unknown.

MiXCR, run by TCRdb on the reads, gives a single entry per CDR3 protein. Of about 100,000 distinct CDR3 sequences in the sample, about 29% were seen once. The chain is built from TRBV29-1 and TRBJ2-3, with 13 bases aligning to TRBD2. The sequencing here drew on CD8+ T cells from cultured PBMCs, taken from culture after CMV antigen stimulation. The origin of this receptor is a human donor in good health (CMV status not recorded). Some clones in this sample may be carry-over from other donors' samples. DNA of the CDR3: TGCAGCGTTGAAGATATCCGGACTAGCGGGGGAGCCCGGAGGACAGATACGCAGTATTTT. Protein sequence: CSVEDIRTSGGARRTDTQYF.